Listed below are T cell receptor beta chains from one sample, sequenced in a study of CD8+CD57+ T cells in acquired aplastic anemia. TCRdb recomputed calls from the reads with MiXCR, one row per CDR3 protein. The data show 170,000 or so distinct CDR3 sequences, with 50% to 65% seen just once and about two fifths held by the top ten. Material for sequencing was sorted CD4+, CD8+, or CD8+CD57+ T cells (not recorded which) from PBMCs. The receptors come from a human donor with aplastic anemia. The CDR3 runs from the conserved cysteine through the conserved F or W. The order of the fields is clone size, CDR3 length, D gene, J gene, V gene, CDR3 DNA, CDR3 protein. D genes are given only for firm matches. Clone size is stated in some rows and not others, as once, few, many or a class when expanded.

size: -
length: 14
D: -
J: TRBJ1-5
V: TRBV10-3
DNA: TGTGCCACGCAGACAGGCGCTCTTAATCAGCCCCAGCATTTT
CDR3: CATQTGALNQPQHF

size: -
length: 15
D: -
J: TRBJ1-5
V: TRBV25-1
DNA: TGTGCCAGCAGTGATGCGTCAGATAGCAATCAGCCCCAGCATTTT
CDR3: CASSDASDSNQPQHF

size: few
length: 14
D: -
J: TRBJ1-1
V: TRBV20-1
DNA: TGCAGTGCTAGGAGGGGAGGCCCGAACACTGAAGCTTTCTTT
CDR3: CSARRGGPNTEAFF

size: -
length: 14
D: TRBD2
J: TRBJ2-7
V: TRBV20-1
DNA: TGCAGTGCCATACTAGCGGGGGAGAACTACGAGCAGTACTTC
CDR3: CSAILAGENYEQYF

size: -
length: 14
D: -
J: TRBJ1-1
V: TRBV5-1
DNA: TGCGCCAGCAGCCCGTCCGCGCGGGCCACTGAAGCTTTCTTT
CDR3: CASSPSARATEAFF

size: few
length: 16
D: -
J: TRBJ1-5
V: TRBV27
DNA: TGTGCCAGCAGTCACAGTATGGGGGCCGGGGATCAGCCCCAGCATTTT
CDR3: CASSHSMGAGDQPQHF

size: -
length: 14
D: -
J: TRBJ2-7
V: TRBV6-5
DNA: TGTGCCAGCAGTCCCCGACAAGCCGCCTACGAGCAGTACTTC
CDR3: CASSPRQAAYEQYF

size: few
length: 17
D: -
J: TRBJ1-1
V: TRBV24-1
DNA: TGTGCCACCAGTGATTCGACTGGATTAAAAAGGGACACTGAAGCTTTCTTT
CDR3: CATSDSTGLKRDTEAFF

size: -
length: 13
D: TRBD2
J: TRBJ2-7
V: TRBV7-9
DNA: TGTGCCAGCAGCTTGAGCGGGGGTACGGAGCAGTACTTC
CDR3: CASSLSGGTEQYF

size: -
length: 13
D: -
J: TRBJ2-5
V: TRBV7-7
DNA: TGTGCTAGCAGCTTATATATCCAAGAGACCCAGTACTTC
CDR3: CASSLYIQETQYF

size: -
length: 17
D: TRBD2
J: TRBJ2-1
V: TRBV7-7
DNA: TGTGCTAGCAGCTTAGAACCCGGCGGGAGGGTGGGGAATGAGCAGTTCTTC
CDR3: CASSLEPGGRVGNEQFF

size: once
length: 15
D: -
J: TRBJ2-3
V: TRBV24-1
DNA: TGTGCCACCAGTGACCTCGGAGCCCCCACAGATACGCAGTATTTT
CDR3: CATSDLGAPTDTQYF

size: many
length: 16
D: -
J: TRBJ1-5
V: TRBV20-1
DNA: TGCAGTGCTAGAGCCGCGAGGGGCTCAGGCAATCAGCCCCAGCATTTT
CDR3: CSARAARGSGNQPQHF

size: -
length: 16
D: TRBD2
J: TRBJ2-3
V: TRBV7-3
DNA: TGTGCCAGCAGCTTGGGACTAGCGGGAGGTGCAGATACGCAGTATTTT
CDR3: CASSLGLAGGADTQYF

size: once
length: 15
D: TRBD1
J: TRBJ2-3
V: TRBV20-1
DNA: TGCAGTGCTAACCACAGGGGGTGGGATGCAGATACGCAGTATTTT
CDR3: CSANHRGWDADTQYF

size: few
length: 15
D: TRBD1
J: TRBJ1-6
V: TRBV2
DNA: TGTGCCAGCAGGACAGGGGTTGCTTATAATTCACCCCTCCACTTT
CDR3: CASRTGVAYNSPLHF